The 26 T cell receptor beta chains given below trace back to one sample, sequenced in a study of shared clonotypes between healthy human individuals. The protocol was immunoSEQ multiplex PCR, while the TCRdb copy is restricted to in-frame clones and leaves out a portion. The table lists about 2 million clones, less than 95% of them singletons. Terminally differentiated effector memory CD45RA+ cells were left out of the naive CD8 fraction, which was CD45RO-negative and positively selected for CCR7. The sequencing sample was made of naive CD8+ T cells sorted from blood. These receptors all come from a young man in good health.

CDR3 nucleotide sequence: TGTGCCAGCAGACCGACAGACTCACAACTTGAAGCTTTCTTT. Its translation: CASRPTDSQLEAFF. The chain uses TRBV2 and TRBJ1-1; D perhaps matches TRBD1 (5 bases). There are 14 residues in the CDR3. The V end lost 6 bases, the J end lost 7 bases, and 18 bases lay between the germline ends. Germline V lookup: CDR1 SNHLY, CDR2 FYNNEI.

The table lists this clone with a few counts. The gene calls are TRBV5-6 and TRBJ1-2; D is ambiguous. The V gene lost 2 bases and the J gene lost 8 bases, with 10 bases spanning the gap. The CDR3 runs to 12 residues. CDR1 SGHDT and CDR2 YYEEEE come from the germline V gene. In DNA, the CDR3 is TGTGCCAGCAGCTTCTTGGACGGCGGCTACACCTTC. The encoded protein is CASSFLDGGYTF. Variable domain in full (rest from reference TRBV5-6 and TRBJ1-2): DAGVTQSPTHLIKTRGQQVTLRCSPKSGHDTVSWYQQALGQGPQFIFQYYEEEERQRGNFPDRFSGHQFPNYSSELNVNALLLGDSALYLCASSFLDGGYTFGSGTRLTVV.

The CDR3 coding sequence is TGTGCCAGCAGTTTTGCAGGGGGCCCTTACTACGAGCAGTACTTC. Its protein product is CASSFAGGPYYEQYF. The chain employs TRBV27 and TRBJ2-7; 8 bases map to TRBD1. The V gene end was trimmed by 3 bases and the J gene end by 3 bases; junction bases not matched to a gene: 7. This CDR3 is built from 15 residues. The germline CDR1 and CDR2 sequences are MNHEY and SMNVEV (reference sequence).

The genes are TRBV9 and TRBJ1-2, with D possibly being TRBD1 (6 bases). Deletions cut 4 bases from V and 4 bases from J, with 14 bases between. Germline CDR1 is SGDLS and CDR2 is YYNGEE. This CDR3 is built from 14 residues. The CDR3 is CASSPGTSAYGYTF. CDR3 DNA: TGTGCCAGCAGCCCGGGGACATCGGCCTATGGCTACACCTTC.

This clone was detected once. This rearrangement joins TRBV7-6 to TRBJ1-1; D not resolved. Germline V gives CDR1 SGHVS, CDR2 FNYEAQ. V was cut by 2 bases and J by 4 bases, with 11 bases left in between. The CDR3 extends over 14 amino acids. CDR3 in DNA: TGTGCCAGCAGCTTATACCCTGAGGGCACTGAAGCTTTCTTT. Protein product: CASSLYPEGTEAFF.

In regard to this clone: The same CDR3 also results from other DNA sequences found in this sample. This chain links TRBV5-6 with TRBJ2-7; no clear D gene. CDR1 and CDR2 (germline): SGHDT, YYEEEE. V dropped 0 bases and J dropped 5 bases, with 6 bases sitting between them. The length of the CDR3 is 12 residues. The CDR3, as DNA: TGTGCCAGCAGCTTGGACAGTGACGAGCAGTACTTC. It is translated as CASSLDSDEQYF.

This chain joins TRBV29-1 and TRBJ2-7, with a possible D match to TRBD2 (5 bases). There are 13 residues in the CDR3. Germline CDR1 reads SQVTM; CDR2 reads ANQGSEA. Trimming cost V 4 bases and J 0 bases, with 10 bases left between them. This chain's CDR3 is CSVGEGSSYEQYF. The CDR3 DNA reads as TGCAGCGTTGGTGAGGGAAGCTCCTACGAGCAGTACTTC.

Remarks on this clone: Other nucleotide sequences from this sample produce the same CDR3. The chain has TRBV29-1 and TRBJ2-5; D is perhaps TRBD2 (5 bases). Germline CDR1 reads SQVTM; CDR2 reads ANQGSEA. The CDR3 length is 10 residues. Trimming removed 5 bases at V and 5 bases at J, with 6 bases between. CDR3 in DNA: TGCAGCGTTCCGGGGGAGACCCAGTACTTC. Translated: CSVPGETQYF.

The V and J genes are TRBV12-5 and TRBJ2-3, with 7 positions matching TRBD2. CDR3 length: 16 residues. CDR1 LGHNT and CDR2 FRNRAP come from the germline V gene. The J segment lost 2 bases and the V segment lost 5 bases, leaving 10 bases of the junction unmatched. CDR3 DNA: TGTGCTAGTGGTACCGGTCTAGCGGAGTACACAGATACGCAGTATTTT. It codes for CASGTGLAEYTDTQYF.

J is TRBJ1-2 and V is TRBV5-6; 7 positions match TRBD1. V lost 4 bases, J lost 6 bases, and 15 bases stayed unmatched. The germline gives CDR1 SGHDT, CDR2 YYEEEE. The CDR3 runs to 16 residues. The CDR3 here is CASSPTHPDRADGYTF. CDR3 DNA sequence: TGTGCCAGCAGCCCCACACACCCCGACAGGGCAGATGGCTACACCTTC.

The chain is built from TRBV30 and TRBJ2-1, with unresolved D. Trimming took 5 bases from V and 1 from J, leaving 9 bases between them. Germline CDR1 is GTSNPN and CDR2 is SVGIG (reference sequence). This CDR3 region has 13 residues. The CDR3 here is CAWLEPSYNEQFF. The CDR3 nucleotides read TGTGCCTGGCTAGAACCGTCCTACAATGAGCAGTTCTTC.

This clone was observed once. The chain combines TRBV6-1 with TRBJ2-7; the D is unclear. Trimming shortened V by 4 bases and J by 0 bases, and 10 bases separated the two germline ends. Germline CDR1 is MNHNS and CDR2 is SASEGT. This CDR3 has 14 residues. The CDR3 here is CASSATRSSYEQYF. CDR3 nucleotide sequence: TGTGCCAGCAGTGCTACAAGGAGCTCCTACGAGCAGTACTTC.

The chain has TRBV27 and TRBJ2-7; 7 bases fit TRBD2. From germline, CDR1 is MNHEY and CDR2 SMNVEV (reference sequence). CDR3 length: 14 amino acids. J gave up 0 bases and V 7 bases, and 6 bases lay outside the gene matches. CDR3 region: CASTPGGSSYEQYF. CDR3 DNA sequence: TGTGCCAGCACTCCCGGGGGGAGCTCCTACGAGCAGTACTTC.

The rearrangement links TRBV6-6 to TRBJ1-5, with D hard to call. CDR3 length equals 15 residues. V lost 5 bases and J 5 bases, leaving 16 bases between the germline ends. Germline CDR1 is MNHNY and CDR2 is SVGAGI (reference sequence). CDR3 DNA sequence: TGTGCCAGCAGTGTTGACGGAGAAGGGCATCAGCCCCAGCATTTT. As protein: CASSVDGEGHQPQHF.

In its sample, this clone was seen once. V usage is TRBV12-5 and J usage is TRBJ2-2, with D maybe TRBD1 (6 bases). This CDR3 has 16 amino acids. Germline values: CDR1 LGHNT, CDR2 FRNRAP. V lost 1 base and J 0 bases, leaving 9 bases between the germline ends. The CDR3 spells CASGLEYRANTGELFF. CDR3 DNA sequence: TGTGCTAGTGGTTTGGAGTACAGGGCGAACACCGGGGAGCTGTTTTTT.

The CDR3 loop reads CASSQEGGDEQYF. The CDR3 DNA sequence: TGTGCCAGCAGCCAGGAAGGAGGGGACGAGCAGTACTTC. The V gene is TRBV4-2, the J gene TRBJ2-7; TRBD2 is a possible D gene (6 bases). Germline V gene data show CDR1 as LGHNA and CDR2 as YNFKEQ. CDR3 length: 13 amino acids. V lost 3 bases, J lost 5 bases, and 11 bases lay in between.

V usage is TRBV29-1 and J usage is TRBJ2-5; 14 bases fit TRBD2. Trimming cost V 6 bases and J 3 bases; bases outside gene matches: 6. The CDR3 extends over 15 amino acids. Germline loops: CDR1 SQVTM, CDR2 ANQGSEA. CDR3 in DNA: TGCAGCGTAACCGGGACTAGCGGGAGAAAAGAGACCCAGTACTTC. Its translation is CSVTGTSGRKETQYF.

This sequence joins TRBV19 and TRBJ1-5, with D perhaps TRBD1 (5 bases). The germline V gene encodes CDR1 LNHDA and CDR2 SQIVND (reference sequence). CDR3 length: 18 amino acids. V lost 6 bases, J lost 0 bases, and 21 bases lay in between. The DNA for the CDR3 is TGTGCCAGTAGCATACAGGACTTGTTAGTTTCTAGCAATCAGCCCCAGCATTTT. This codes for CASSIQDLLVSSNQPQHF.

This rearrangement joins TRBV7-2 to TRBJ2-1, with 7 bases aligning to TRBD2. Germline V lookup: CDR1 SGHTA, CDR2 FQGNSA. The CDR3 has 14 residues. The junction had 2 bases not matched to a gene; V was cut back by 2 bases and J by 4 bases. The chain's CDR3 is CASSLLADYNEQFF. CDR3 nucleotide sequence: TGTGCCAGCAGCTTACTAGCGGATTACAATGAGCAGTTCTTC.

CDR3 sequence (DNA): TGCGCCAGCAGACTGTCCGACAGGGCCTATGGCTACACCTTC. Its protein product is CASRLSDRAYGYTF. The chain couples TRBV4-1 to TRBJ1-2; 7 bases are shared with TRBD1. The germline CDR1 and CDR2 sequences are MGHRA and YSYEKL. The length of the CDR3 is 14 residues. Trimming cost V 6 bases and J 4 bases; bases outside gene matches: 8.

This clone came up once. The rearrangement uses TRBV6-5 and TRBJ2-1; D gene uncertain. CDR1 and CDR2 from the germline V gene are MNHEY and SVGAGI. The CDR3 consists of 13 residues. The V gene lost 4 bases and the J gene lost 1 base, with 5 bases spanning the gap. The CDR3 protein is CASSSASYNEQFF. The DNA for the CDR3 is TGTGCCAGCAGTTCCGCTTCCTACAATGAGCAGTTCTTC.

This chain links TRBV5-4 with TRBJ2-7, with a weak D call TRBD1 (6 bases). This CDR3 contains 14 residues. In germline, CDR1 is SGHNT, CDR2 YYREEE (reference sequence). The ends were cut back, 0 bases at V and 0 bases at J, with 7 bases in the middle. The CDR3 reads CASSLEGVSYEQYF. DNA for the CDR3: TGTGCCAGCAGCTTGGAGGGGGTCTCCTACGAGCAGTACTTC. Looking up the rest from reference TRBV5-4 and TRBJ2-7 gives the full variable domain: ETGVTQSPTHLIKTRGQQVTLRCSSQSGHNTVSWYQQALGQGPQFIFQYYREEENGRGNFPPRFSGLQFPNYSSELNVNALELDDSALYLCASSLEGVSYEQYFGPGTRLTVT.

The V gene is TRBV4-1, the J gene TRBJ1-6, with TRBD1 as a possible D gene (6 bases). Germline loops: CDR1 MGHRA, CDR2 YSYEKL. This CDR3 is built from 18 residues. V lost 4 bases and J lost 0, with 16 bases in between. CDR3 loop: CASSRGLGGGSYNSPLHF. The CDR3 coding sequence is TGCGCCAGCAGCCGAGGACTGGGAGGGGGCTCCTATAATTCACCCCTCCACTTT.

The rearrangement uses TRBV25-1 and TRBJ1-4; 7 bases agree with TRBD1. The V segment lost 6 bases and the J segment 6 bases; nucleotides outside the gene matches: 7. The V gene's germline CDR1 is MGHDK and CDR2 SYGVNS. The CDR3 runs 14 residues. The CDR3 DNA reads as TGTGCCAGCAGCCGACAGGGCAACTATGAAAAACTGTTTTTT. It specifies CASSRQGNYEKLFF. The full variable domain, in which reference TRBV25-1 and TRBJ1-4 provide the parts outside the CDR3, is EADIYQTPRYLVIGTGKKITLECSQTMGHDKMYWYQQDPGMELHLIHYSYGVNSTEKGDLSSESTVSRIRTEHFPLTLESARPSHTSQYLCASSRQGNYEKLFFGSGTQLSVL.

The J gene is TRBJ2-7, the V gene TRBV30, with TRBD1 matching 9 bases. Germline V lookup: CDR1 GTSNPN, CDR2 SVGIG (reference sequence). The CDR3 loop spans 14 amino acids. V dropped 2 bases and J dropped 5; count of bases not matched to a gene: 7. The CDR3 region has the DNA TGTGCCTGGAGTAAGGGGACAGGGTTCCACGAGCAGTACTTC. It yields the protein CAWSKGTGFHEQYF.

This chain joins TRBV7-8 and TRBJ2-7; D gene uncertain. There are 15 residues in the CDR3. V was trimmed by 2 bases and J by 2 bases, leaving 13 bases between them. Germline values: CDR1 SGHVS, CDR2 FQNEAQ. CDR3 in DNA: TGTGCCAGCAGCTTAAAGGTATCGGGCGCCTACGAGCAGTACTTC. Amino acid sequence: CASSLKVSGAYEQYF.